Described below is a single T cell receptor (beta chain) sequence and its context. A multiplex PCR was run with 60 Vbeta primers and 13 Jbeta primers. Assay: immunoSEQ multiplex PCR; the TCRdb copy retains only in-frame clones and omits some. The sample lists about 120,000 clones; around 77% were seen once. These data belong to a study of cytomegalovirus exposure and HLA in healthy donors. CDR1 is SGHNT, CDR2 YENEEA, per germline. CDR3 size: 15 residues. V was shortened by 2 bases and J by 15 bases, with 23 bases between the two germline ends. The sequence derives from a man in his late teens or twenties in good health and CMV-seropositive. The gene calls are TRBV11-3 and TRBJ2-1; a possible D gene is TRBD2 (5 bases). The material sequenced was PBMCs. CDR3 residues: CASSLKTSPAAILFF. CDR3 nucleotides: TGTGCCAGCAGCTTAAAAACTAGTCCCGCAGCGATTTTGTTCTTC.